Below are 20 T cell receptor beta chains sequenced from a single sample in a study of post-analysis software for immune sequencing data. What these receptors recognize is not known. General study points: The study found TRBV5-6, TRBV5-1 and TRBV20-1 among roughly 5 TRBV segments more frequent in patients than controls.

Included in the TCR beta cDNA libraries were unique molecular identifiers. TCRdb re-derived calls from the PCR reads in MiXCR, one entry per CDR3 protein. The sample lists about half a million distinct CDR3 sequences; around 40% were seen once. Sequenced sample: blood. These receptors were obtained from a girl between 10 and 17 years old with multiple sclerosis.

The gene calls are TRBV7-2 and TRBJ2-1, with D perhaps TRBD1 (5 bases). CDR3 length equals 14 residues. Germline CDR1 SGHTA, CDR2 FQGNSA. Deletions cut 1 base from V and 6 bases from J, with 10 bases between. The CDR3 bases are TGTGCCAGCAGCTTAGATCAGGGTGGCAATGAGCAGTTCTTC. The encoded protein is CASSLDQGGNEQFF.

V and J are TRBV2 and TRBJ2-5, with TRBD2 matching over 8 bases. The CDR3 is made up of 15 amino acids. From germline, CDR1 is SNHLY and CDR2 FYNNEI. V lost 6 bases, J lost 1 base, and 7 bases stayed unmatched. CDR3 bases: TGTGCCAGCAGCGCCGTTGGACTAGCCCAAGAGACCCAGTACTTC. This gives the protein CASSAVGLAQETQYF.

In nucleotides, the CDR3 is TGCGCCAGCAGCTTGGGCCTAACGGGACTCACAGATACGCAGTATTTT. Amino acids: CASSLGLTGLTDTQYF. This sequence joins TRBV5-1 and TRBJ2-3, with D perhaps TRBD2 (6 bases). Germline lookup yields CDR1 SGHRS and CDR2 YFSETQ. V lost 0 bases to trimming and J lost 2 bases, with 13 bases between them. The CDR3 is 16 amino acids.

The V call is TRBV4-2, the J call TRBJ1-5; D is unresolved. There are 15 residues in the CDR3. Germline V CDR1 and CDR2: LGHNA, YNFKEQ. With 1 base removed from V and 0 bases from J, the gap between germline ends came to 7 bases. In nucleotides, the CDR3 is TGTGCCAGCAGCCAAGGACGGAATAGCAATCAGCCCCAGCATTTT. Translation: CASSQGRNSNQPQHF.

The genes are TRBV5-1 and TRBJ1-2, with D perhaps TRBD1 (5 bases). The V and J ends lost 1 base and 8 bases respectively, with 15 bases between them. Looked up from germline, CDR1 is SGHRS and CDR2 is YFSETQ. The CDR3 is 14 residues long. The CDR3 region has the DNA TGCGCCAGCAGCTTGCTCGGGTTAGGGGAAGGCTACACCTTC. It specifies CASSLLGLGEGYTF. The full variable domain, its missing parts supplied by reference TRBV5-1 and TRBJ1-2, is KAGVTQTPRYLIKTRGQQVTLSCSPISGHRSVSWYQQTPGQGLQFLFEYFSETQRNKGNFPGRFSGRQFSNSRSEMNVSTLELGDSALYLCASSLLGLGEGYTFGSGTRLTVV.

Details on this clonotype: Compared with germline, one end of the junction differs, possibly owing to a read error. The V call is TRBV5-1, the J call TRBJ1-1, with D tentatively TRBD1 (6 bases). The CDR3 is 16 amino acids. CDR1 and CDR2 (germline): SGHRS, YFSETQ. This chain's CDR3 is CACSLGSTGLNTEAFF. The CDR3 DNA reads as TGCGCCTGCAGCTTGGGATCGACAGGCCTGAACACTGAAGCTTTCTTT.

This sequence joins TRBV7-9 and TRBJ1-6; tentative D call: TRBD1 (6 bases). Germline V lookup: CDR1 SEHNR, CDR2 FQNEAQ (reference sequence). Trimming shortened V by 1 base and J by 10 bases, and 14 bases separated the two germline ends. There are 15 residues in the CDR3. This chain's CDR3 is CASSLGGPASSPLHF. The DNA of the CDR3 is TGTGCCAGCAGCTTAGGGGGGCCAGCCTCCTCACCCCTCCACTTT.

The chain couples TRBV6-2 or TRBV6-3 to TRBJ2-1; D might be TRBD1 or TRBD2, each matching 6 bases. V shed 2 bases and J shed 4 bases, with 9 bases lying between them. Germline assignment: CDR1 MNHEY and CDR2 SVGEGT. The CDR3 is 14 amino acids. The CDR3: CASSYRGAYNEQFF. CDR3 DNA: TGTGCCAGCAGTTACAGGGGGGCTTACAATGAGCAGTTCTTC.

This clonotype occurred a few times. The chain uses TRBV20-1 and TRBJ2-7, with 7 bases that match TRBD1. The CDR3 loop spans 15 amino acids. The J segment lost 3 bases and the V segment lost 1 base, leaving 9 bases of the junction unmatched. Germline loops: CDR1 DFQATT, CDR2 SNEGSKA (reference sequence). The DNA of the CDR3 is TGCAGTGCTAGAGGGGCAGGGGGAATGAACTACGAGCAGTACTTC. This translates into CSARGAGGMNYEQYF.

The gene calls are TRBV20-1 and TRBJ2-1; 12 positions agree with TRBD2. CDR3 length: 15 amino acids. J was trimmed by 1 base and V by 5 bases; bases with no gene match: 3. Germline V gives CDR1 DFQATT, CDR2 SNEGSKA (reference sequence). CDR3 loop: CSASSGRVSYNEQFF. CDR3 DNA: TGCAGTGCTTCTAGCGGGAGGGTATCCTACAATGAGCAGTTCTTC.

In its sample, this clonotype was seen a few times. The V gene is TRBV6-5, the J gene TRBJ2-1, with D unclear. The CDR3 is 15 amino acids. Germline CDR1 MNHEY, CDR2 SVGAGI. Trimming stripped 3 bases from V and 0 bases from J, with 9 bases between. DNA of the CDR3: TGTGCCAGCAGTTATAAGTTGAGCTCCTACAATGAGCAGTTCTTC. This encodes CASSYKLSSYNEQFF.

This clonotype appeared once. The rearrangement links TRBV20-1 to TRBJ2-7; 10 bases are shared with TRBD1. This CDR3 contains 13 residues. Germline V gives CDR1 DFQATT, CDR2 SNEGSKA (reference sequence). V shed 6 bases, J shed 3 bases, and the junction held 5 bases outside the gene matches. The CDR3 sequence: CSAARDRGYEQYF. In DNA form, the CDR3 reads TGCAGTGCCGCCCGGGACAGGGGCTACGAGCAGTACTTC.

The rearrangement uses TRBV9 and TRBJ2-7, with a possible D match to TRBD2 (5 bases). This CDR3 has 15 amino acids. From germline, CDR1 is SGDLS and CDR2 YYNGEE. V lost 3 bases and J 2 bases, leaving 15 bases between the germline ends. The CDR3 loop reads CASSGSERSPYEQYF. The CDR3 DNA reads as TGTGCCAGCAGCGGTAGCGAAAGAAGTCCCTACGAGCAGTACTTC.

The chain joins TRBV7-2 to TRBJ2-5; perhaps D is TRBD1 or TRBD2 (7 bases each). V lost 4 bases, J lost 11 bases, and 23 bases lay in between. CDR1 and CDR2 (germline): SGHTA, FQGNSA. This CDR3 spans 15 amino acids. This CDR3 is CASSSRGGSYNEQYF. As DNA, the CDR3 is TGTGCCAGCAGCTCCAGGGGGGGCTCCTACAATGAGCAGTACTTC.

DNA for the CDR3: TGTGCCAGCAGCTTAGATCGACACGGAGGAGAGCAGTACTTC. This translates into CASSLDRHGGEQYF. J is TRBJ2-1 and V is TRBV11-2, with D possibly TRBD2 on 5 matching bases. The J call is uncertain, as TRBJ2-7 better fits the DNA end. There are 14 residues in the CDR3. The germline CDR1 and CDR2 sequences are SGHAT and FQNNGV.

This clonotype has only a few counts. The chain carries TRBV29-1 and TRBJ2-3; unclear D gene. Germline CDR1 reads SQVTM; CDR2 reads ANQGSEA. The CDR3 is 12 amino acids. V lost 5 bases, J lost 1 base, and 7 bases lay in between. CDR3 loop: CSVTAGTDTQYF. The CDR3 DNA reads as TGCAGCGTTACAGCAGGCACAGATACGCAGTATTTT.

This chain uses TRBV10-3 with TRBJ2-3; 9 bases match TRBD2. Germline V CDR1 and CDR2: ENHRY, SYGVKD. CDR3 size: 15 residues. With V trimmed by 6 bases and J by 2 bases, 6 bases remained unmatched. The CDR3 DNA is TGTGCCATCAGGATGACTAGCGGAAACACAGATACGCAGTATTTT. It translates to CAIRMTSGNTDTQYF.

V gene TRBV27 combines with J gene TRBJ1-2, with 8 nucleotides matching TRBD1. The CDR3 sequence is 13 residues long. V lost 6 bases and J lost 4; bases outside the gene matches: 4. Germline V gene lookup returns CDR1 MNHEY and CDR2 SMNVEV (reference sequence). CDR3 bases: TGTGCCAGCAGGGGACAGGTCTTCTATGGCTACACCTTC. Translated: CASRGQVFYGYTF.

This clonotype appeared a few times. The chain is built from TRBV7-2 and TRBJ2-1; 7 positions agree with TRBD2. There are 14 residues in the CDR3. V shed 8 bases, J shed 0 bases, and the junction held 4 bases outside the gene matches. CDR1 SGHTA and CDR2 FQGNSA come from the germline V gene. CDR3: CASQRDGSYNEQFF. In DNA, the CDR3 is TGTGCCAGCCAGCGGGATGGCTCCTACAATGAGCAGTTCTTC.

The CDR3 DNA is TGTGCCAGCAGCTTATCTCCGGGACTAGCGGGGCATTCTTCCTACAATGAGCAGTTCTTC. This encodes CASSLSPGLAGHSSYNEQFF. The chain has TRBV11-3 and TRBJ2-1, with 13 nucleotides matching TRBD2. Per germline, CDR1 SGHNT and CDR2 YENEEA. The ends lost 2 bases at V and 1 base at J; junction bases unmatched: 11. The CDR3 totals 20 residues. Full variable domain (missing parts from reference TRBV11-3 and TRBJ2-1): EAGVVQSPRYKIIEKKQPVAFWCNPISGHNTLYWYLQNLGQGPELLIRYENEEAVDDSQLPKDRFSAERLKGVDSTLKIQPAELGDSAVYLCASSLSPGLAGHSSYNEQFFGPGTRLTVL.